The next 18 T cell receptor beta chains were all read from a single sample in a study of T-cell reconstitution after alpha-beta-depleted transplantation in children. Library preparation (for TCRbeta) was performed with unique molecular identifiers. TCRdb called the PCR reads again in MiXCR, with one record for every CDR3 protein. Of 150,000 to 200,000 distinct CDR3 sequences listed, about 6.4% are singletons. This specimen consisted of PBMCs from the stem cell graft donor, obtained from the stem cell graft. The receptors were sampled from a human donor who donated a stem cell graft to a child with Wiskott-Aldrich syndrome.

This clonotype was found many times. The V gene is TRBV20-1, the J gene TRBJ2-2; D is ambiguous. V lost 3 bases and J lost 4, with 3 bases in between. The germline gives CDR1 DFQATT, CDR2 SNEGSKA (reference sequence). The CDR3 sequence is 11 residues long. The CDR3 nucleotides read TGCAGTGCTAGTCGCACCGGGGAGCTGTTTTTT. It translates to CSASRTGELFF.

In its sample, this clonotype was seen many times. The chain links TRBV24-1 to TRBJ2-7; D may correspond to TRBD1 or TRBD2 (5 bases each). Germline-derived CDR1 and CDR2 are KGHDR and SFDVKD. The CDR3 is 13 residues long. V lost 4 bases to trimming and J lost 8 bases, with 14 bases between them. The CDR3 is CATSDATPGQQYF. In nucleotides, the CDR3 is TGTGCCACCAGTGACGCAACTCCGGGACAGCAGTACTTC.

The table lists this clonotype with many counts. J is TRBJ2-3 and V is TRBV12-3 or TRBV12-4; no definite D call. The length of the CDR3 is 15 residues. The V end was cut by 1 base, the J end by 2 bases, with 10 bases between. The CDR3 DNA follows: TGTGCCAGCAGTTTAGGGTCGAGTGACACAGATACGCAGTATTTT. It translates to CASSLGSSDTDTQYF.

This clonotype showed up many times. The chain uses TRBV12-3 or TRBV12-4 and TRBJ2-3, with D unclear. Between the trimmed V and J ends, which lost 7 bases and 2 bases, there was a span of 16 bases. The CDR3 spans 15 residues. CDR3 protein: CASTLSGTDTDTQYF. The DNA for the CDR3 is TGTGCCAGCACCCTTAGTGGTACTGACACAGATACGCAGTATTTT.

The DNA for the CDR3 is TGTGCCAGCAGCCCACGGCAGGGAATTTTAGCGGAGCAGTACTTC. Protein product: CASSPRQGILAEQYF. The chain combines TRBV14 with TRBJ2-7; TRBD1 or TRBD2 may be the D gene (5 bases each). V was cut by 4 bases and J by 7 bases, with 20 bases left in between. This CDR3 is built from 15 residues. Germline V gene data show CDR1 as SGHDN and CDR2 as FVKESK.

This clonotype was seen a handful of times. The chain joins TRBV18 to TRBJ2-7, with D possibly TRBD1 on 6 matching bases. The germline V gene encodes CDR1 KGHSH and CDR2 LQKENI. Trimming took off 1 base at V and 3 bases at J, with 10 bases between the two ends. The CDR3 is 14 amino acids. The CDR3 region is CASSPRTASYEQYF. Here the CDR3 DNA reads TGTGCCAGCTCACCACGGACAGCCAGCTACGAGCAGTACTTC.

The chain joins TRBV4-1 to TRBJ2-3; 9 bases align to TRBD2. V shed 1 base and J 2 bases; nucleotides not matched to a gene: 7. This CDR3 is 17 amino acids long. CDR1 is MGHRA and CDR2 is YSYEKL in the germline V gene. CDR3: CASSQGGLATITDTQYF. DNA for the CDR3: TGCGCCAGCAGCCAAGGCGGACTAGCGACCATCACAGATACGCAGTATTTT.

V and J are TRBV14 and TRBJ2-2; no clear D gene. The ends were cut back, 4 bases at V and 3 bases at J, with 12 bases in the middle. The CDR3 is made up of 15 amino acids. CDR1 and CDR2 from the germline V gene are SGHDN and FVKESK. CDR3 region: CASSRRRYDTGELFF. DNA of the CDR3: TGTGCCAGCAGCCGACGCCGGTATGACACCGGGGAGCTGTTTTTT. Based on the CDR3 plus reference TRBV14 and TRBJ2-2, the full variable domain is EAGVTQFPSHSVIEKGQTVTLRCDPISGHDNLYWYRRVMGKEIKFLLHFVKESKQDESGMPNNRFLAERTGGTYSTLKVQPAELEDSGVYFCASSRRRYDTGELFFGEGSRLTVL.

Many counts were recorded for this clonotype. The chain carries TRBV20-1 and TRBJ2-1, with D perhaps matching TRBD2 (6 bases). The germline V and J ends were trimmed by 1 base and 8 bases, with 6 bases remaining between them. In germline, CDR1 is DFQATT, CDR2 SNEGSKA (reference sequence). This CDR3 region has 11 residues. DNA for the CDR3: TGCAGTGCTAGAGGGAGGGATGAGCAGTTCTTC. As protein: CSARGRDEQFF.

The chain is built from TRBV7-9 and TRBJ2-4; 9 bases line up with TRBD1. This CDR3 contains 17 residues. The trim removed 4 bases at V and 9 bases at J, leaving 16 bases unmatched. Germline CDR1 is SEHNR and CDR2 is FQNEAQ (reference sequence). Written as DNA, the CDR3 is TGTGCCAGCAGCTCTGAAATTGGGGACAGGGCAAGGAGCATTCAGTACTTC. Its translation is CASSSEIGDRARSIQYF.

The sample holds many counts of this clonotype. The rearrangement joins TRBV12-3 or TRBV12-4 to TRBJ2-7; tentative D call: TRBD2 (6 bases). CDR3 length equals 13 residues. Trimming took off 6 bases at V and 4 bases at J, with 13 bases between the two ends. The CDR3 bases are TGTGCCAGCAGCCCTAGGGACTTTTACGAGCAGTACTTC. Its protein is CASSPRDFYEQYF.

This clonotype was found many times. The gene calls are TRBV7-7 and TRBJ2-1; 8 nucleotides align to TRBD1. The germline V gene has CDR1 SSHAT and CDR2 FNYEAQ (reference sequence). CDR3 length equals 15 residues. The ends lost 2 bases at V and 6 bases at J; junction bases unmatched: 6. CDR3 nucleotide sequence: TGTGCCAGCAGCTTAAGCCAGGGGGCTATCAATGAGCAGTTCTTC. Translating it yields CASSLSQGAINEQFF.

The gene calls are TRBV15 and TRBJ2-7; D is perhaps TRBD1 or TRBD2 (5 bases each). V dropped 2 bases and J dropped 2 bases, with 16 bases sitting between them. The CDR3 has 16 amino acids. From germline, CDR1 is LNHNV and CDR2 YYDKDF (reference sequence). The CDR3 region has the DNA TGTGCCACCAGCAGAAGTGTACTAGACAGCCCCTACGAGCAGTACTTC. This translates into CATSRSVLDSPYEQYF.

Many counts were recorded for this clonotype. This chain connects TRBV20-1 to TRBJ2-3, with unresolved D. There are 13 residues in the CDR3. V lost 0 bases, J lost 2 bases, and 6 bases lay in between. In germline, CDR1 is DFQATT, CDR2 SNEGSKA (reference sequence). CDR3 nucleotide sequence: TGCAGTGCTAGAGACCTATTCACAGATACGCAGTATTTT. Translation: CSARDLFTDTQYF.

This clonotype was recorded many times. This sequence joins TRBV7-2 and TRBJ2-7, with 7 nucleotides matching TRBD2. Trimming at V came to 6 bases and at J to 7 bases, leaving 12 bases not matched to a gene. The CDR3 length is 14 residues. The germline gives CDR1 SGHTA, CDR2 FQGNSA. The CDR3 nucleotides read TGTGCCAGCAGAACCGGGGGGACCTTACGAGAGCAGTACTTC. It specifies CASRTGGTLREQYF. The variable domain in full, with the rest retrieved from reference TRBV7-2 and TRBJ2-7, is GAGVSQSPSNKVTEKGKDVELRCDPISGHTALYWYRQSLGQGLEFLIYFQGNSAPDKSGLPSDRFSAERTGGSVSTLTIQRTQQEDSAVYLCASRTGGTLREQYFGPGTRLTVT.

The sample holds many counts of this clonotype. The chain has TRBV7-9 and TRBJ1-2; TRBD1 might be the D (6 bases). The CDR3 sequence is 16 residues long. Trimming stripped 6 bases from V and 4 bases from J, with 21 bases between. Germline V gene lookup returns CDR1 SEHNR and CDR2 FQNEAQ (reference sequence). In DNA, the CDR3 is TGTGCCAGCAGTTCATCCCCCGGAGGGGGGATCTATGGCTACACCTTC. It yields the protein CASSSSPGGGIYGYTF.

The table lists this clonotype with many counts. The chain recombines TRBV6-5 with TRBJ2-7; TRBD1 is a possible D gene (6 bases). The CDR3 totals 13 residues. V lost 3 bases, J lost 2 bases, and 8 bases lay in between. Per germline, CDR1 MNHEY and CDR2 SVGAGI. CDR3 coding DNA: TGTGCCAGCAGTTATAAGGGGGCCTACGAGCAGTACTTC. Translating gives CASSYKGAYEQYF.

In this sample, this clonotype turned up many times. This chain joins TRBV11-3 and TRBJ2-3; 7 positions agree with TRBD1. The trim removed 3 bases at V and 3 bases at J, leaving 6 bases unmatched. The germline CDR1 and CDR2 sequences are SGHNT and YENEEA. This CDR3 comprises 15 residues. The CDR3 sequence: CASSLTGWETDTQYF. CDR3 DNA: TGTGCCAGCAGCTTGACAGGGTGGGAGACAGATACGCAGTATTTT.